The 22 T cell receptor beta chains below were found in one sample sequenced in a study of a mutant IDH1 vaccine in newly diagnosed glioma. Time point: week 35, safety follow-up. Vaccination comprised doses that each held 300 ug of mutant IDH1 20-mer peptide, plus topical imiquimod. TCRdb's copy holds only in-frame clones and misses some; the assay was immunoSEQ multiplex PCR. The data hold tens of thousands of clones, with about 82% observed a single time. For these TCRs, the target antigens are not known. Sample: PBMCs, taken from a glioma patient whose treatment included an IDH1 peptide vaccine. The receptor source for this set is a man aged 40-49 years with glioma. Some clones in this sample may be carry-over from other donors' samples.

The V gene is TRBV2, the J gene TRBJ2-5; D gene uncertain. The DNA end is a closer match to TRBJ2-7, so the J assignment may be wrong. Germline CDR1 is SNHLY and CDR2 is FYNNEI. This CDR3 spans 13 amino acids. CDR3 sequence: CASSERISYEQYF. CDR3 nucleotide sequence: TGTGCCAGCAGTGAAAGGATTTCCTACGAGCAGTACTTC.

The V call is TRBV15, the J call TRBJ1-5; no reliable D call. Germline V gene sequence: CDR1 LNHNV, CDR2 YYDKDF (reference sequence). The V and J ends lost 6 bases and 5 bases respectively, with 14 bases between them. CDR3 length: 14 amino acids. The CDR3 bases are TGTGCCACCAGGAGGTGGCAGGACGATCAGCCCCAGCATTTT. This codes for CATRRWQDDQPQHF.

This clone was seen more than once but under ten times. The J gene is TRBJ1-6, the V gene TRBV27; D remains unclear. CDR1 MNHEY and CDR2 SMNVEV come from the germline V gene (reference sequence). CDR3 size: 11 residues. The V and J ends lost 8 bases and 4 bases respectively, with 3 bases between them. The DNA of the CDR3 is TGTGCCAGCGGGTATAATTCACCCCTCCACTTT. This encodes CASGYNSPLHF.

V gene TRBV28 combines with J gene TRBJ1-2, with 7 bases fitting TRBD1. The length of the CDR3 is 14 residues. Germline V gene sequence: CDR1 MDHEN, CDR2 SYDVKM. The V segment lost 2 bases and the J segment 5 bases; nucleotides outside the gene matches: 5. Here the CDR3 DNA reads TGTGCCAGCAGTTTAGGGTACAGGGGATATGGCTACACCTTC. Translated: CASSLGYRGYGYTF.

The CDR3 region has the DNA TGTGCCAGCAGTGAAACAGGGTGGGGAGAGACCCAGTACTTC. Protein product: CASSETGWGETQYF. The J gene is TRBJ2-5, the V gene TRBV6-1; D might be TRBD1 (6 bases). CDR1 is MNHNS, CDR2 SASEGT, per germline. CDR3 length: 14 residues. V lost 2 bases and J lost 4, with 11 bases in between.

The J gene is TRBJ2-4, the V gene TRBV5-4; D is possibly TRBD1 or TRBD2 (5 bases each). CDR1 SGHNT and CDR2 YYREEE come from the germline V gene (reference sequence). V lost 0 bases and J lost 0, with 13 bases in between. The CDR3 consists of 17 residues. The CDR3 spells CASSLAGGGPAKNIQYF. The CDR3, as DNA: TGTGCCAGCAGCTTGGCCGGTGGGGGTCCAGCCAAAAACATTCAGTACTTC.

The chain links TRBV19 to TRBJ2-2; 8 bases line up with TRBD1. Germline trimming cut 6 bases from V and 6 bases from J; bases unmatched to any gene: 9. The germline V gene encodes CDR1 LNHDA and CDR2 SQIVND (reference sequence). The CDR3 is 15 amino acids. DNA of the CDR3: TGTGCCAGTAGCGACAGGGGAAGAGGGTCCGGGGAGCTGTTTTTT. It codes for CASSDRGRGSGELFF.

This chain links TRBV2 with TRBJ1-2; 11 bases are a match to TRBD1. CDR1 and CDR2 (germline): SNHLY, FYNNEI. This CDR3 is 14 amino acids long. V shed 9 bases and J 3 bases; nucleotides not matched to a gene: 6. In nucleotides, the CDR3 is TGTGCCAGAGGGCCGGGACAGGGGGACTATGGCTACACCTTC. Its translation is CARGPGQGDYGYTF.

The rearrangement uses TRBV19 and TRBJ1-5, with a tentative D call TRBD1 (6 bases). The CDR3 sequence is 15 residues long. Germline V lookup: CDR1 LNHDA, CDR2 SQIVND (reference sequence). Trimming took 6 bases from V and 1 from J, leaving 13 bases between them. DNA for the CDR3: TGTGCCAGTAGCTGGACGGGACAAAGCAATCAGCCCCAGCATTTT. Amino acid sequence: CASSWTGQSNQPQHF. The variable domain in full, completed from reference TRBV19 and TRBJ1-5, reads DGGITQSPKYLFRKEGQNVTLSCEQNLNHDAMYWYRQDPGQGLRLIYYSQIVNDFQKGDIAEGYSVSREKKESFPLTVTSAQKNPTAFYLCASSWTGQSNQPQHFGDGTRLSIL.

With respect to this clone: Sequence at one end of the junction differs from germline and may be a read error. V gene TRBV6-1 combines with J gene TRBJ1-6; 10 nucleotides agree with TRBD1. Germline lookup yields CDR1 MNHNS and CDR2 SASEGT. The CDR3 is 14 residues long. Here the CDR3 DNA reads TGTGCCAGCAGGGAAGGGACAGGGGTTTCACCCCTCCACTTT. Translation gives CASREGTGVSPLHF.

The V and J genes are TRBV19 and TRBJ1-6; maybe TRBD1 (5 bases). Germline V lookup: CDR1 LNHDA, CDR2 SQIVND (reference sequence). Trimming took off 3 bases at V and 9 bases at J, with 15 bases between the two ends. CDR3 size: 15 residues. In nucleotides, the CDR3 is TGTGCCAGTAGTATCTCCGGCGGGGGTGGTTCACCCCTCCACTTT. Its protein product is CASSISGGGGSPLHF.

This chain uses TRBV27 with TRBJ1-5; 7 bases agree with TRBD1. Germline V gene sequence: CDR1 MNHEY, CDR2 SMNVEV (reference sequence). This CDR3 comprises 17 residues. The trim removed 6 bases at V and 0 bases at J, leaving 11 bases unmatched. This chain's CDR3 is CASSPDRWRYSNQPQHF. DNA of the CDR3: TGTGCCAGCAGCCCGGACAGGTGGAGGTATAGCAATCAGCCCCAGCATTTT.

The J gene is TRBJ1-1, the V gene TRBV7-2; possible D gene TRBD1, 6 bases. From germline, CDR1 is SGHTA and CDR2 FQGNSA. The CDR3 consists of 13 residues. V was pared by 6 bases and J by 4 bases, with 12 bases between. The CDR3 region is CASSTTGSTEAFF. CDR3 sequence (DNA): TGTGCCAGCAGTACGACAGGTAGCACTGAAGCTTTCTTT.

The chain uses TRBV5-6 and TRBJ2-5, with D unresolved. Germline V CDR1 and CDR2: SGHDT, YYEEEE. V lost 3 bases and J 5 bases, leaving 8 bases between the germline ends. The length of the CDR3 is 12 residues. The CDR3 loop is CASSYSGETQYF. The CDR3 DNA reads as TGTGCCAGCAGCTATAGTGGGGAGACCCAGTACTTC.

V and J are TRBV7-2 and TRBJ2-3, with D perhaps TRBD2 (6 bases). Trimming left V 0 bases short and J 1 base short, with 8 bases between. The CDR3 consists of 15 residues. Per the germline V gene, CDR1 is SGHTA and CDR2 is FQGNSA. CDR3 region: CASSLAGTGTDTQYF. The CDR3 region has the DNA TGTGCCAGCAGCTTAGCCGGGACTGGCACAGATACGCAGTATTTT.

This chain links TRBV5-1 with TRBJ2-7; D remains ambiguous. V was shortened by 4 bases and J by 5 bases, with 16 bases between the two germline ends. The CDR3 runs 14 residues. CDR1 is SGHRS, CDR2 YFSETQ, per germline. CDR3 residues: CASSVQTAFNEQYF. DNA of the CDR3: TGCGCCAGCAGCGTACAAACAGCTTTCAACGAGCAGTACTTC.

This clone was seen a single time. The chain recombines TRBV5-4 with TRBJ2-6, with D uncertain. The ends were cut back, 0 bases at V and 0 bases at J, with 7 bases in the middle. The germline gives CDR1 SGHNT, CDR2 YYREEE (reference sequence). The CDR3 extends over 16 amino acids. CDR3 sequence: CASSLGLNSGANVLTF. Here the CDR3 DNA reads TGTGCCAGCAGCTTGGGACTTAACTCTGGGGCCAACGTCCTGACTTTC.

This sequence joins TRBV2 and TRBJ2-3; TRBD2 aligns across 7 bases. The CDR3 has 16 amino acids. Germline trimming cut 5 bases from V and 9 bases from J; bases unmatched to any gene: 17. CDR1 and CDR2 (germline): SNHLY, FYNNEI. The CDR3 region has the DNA TGTGCCAGCAGTAAAAGCTCAGCGGGGCGGGATAACACGCAGTATTTT. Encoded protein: CASSKSSAGRDNTQYF.

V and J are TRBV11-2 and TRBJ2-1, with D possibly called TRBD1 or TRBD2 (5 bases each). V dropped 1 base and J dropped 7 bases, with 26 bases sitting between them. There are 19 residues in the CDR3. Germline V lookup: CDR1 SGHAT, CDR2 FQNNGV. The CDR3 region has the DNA TGTGCCAGCAGCTTAGTCTTCCAAGCTCCGGGACCGGTTAGGAATGAGCAGTTCTTC. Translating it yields CASSLVFQAPGPVRNEQFF.

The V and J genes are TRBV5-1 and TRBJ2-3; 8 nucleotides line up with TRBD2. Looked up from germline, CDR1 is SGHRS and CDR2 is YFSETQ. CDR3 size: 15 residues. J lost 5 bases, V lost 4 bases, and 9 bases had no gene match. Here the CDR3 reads CASSPTAGGRDTQYF. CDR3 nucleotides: TGCGCCAGCAGCCCGACGGCGGGGGGCCGAGATACGCAGTATTTT.

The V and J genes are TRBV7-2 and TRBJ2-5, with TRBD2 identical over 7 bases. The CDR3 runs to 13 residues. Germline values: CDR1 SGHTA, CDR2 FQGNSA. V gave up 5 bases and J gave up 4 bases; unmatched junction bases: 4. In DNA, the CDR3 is TGTGCCAGCAGCAACCCGGGGGGAGAGACCCAGTACTTC. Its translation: CASSNPGGETQYF.

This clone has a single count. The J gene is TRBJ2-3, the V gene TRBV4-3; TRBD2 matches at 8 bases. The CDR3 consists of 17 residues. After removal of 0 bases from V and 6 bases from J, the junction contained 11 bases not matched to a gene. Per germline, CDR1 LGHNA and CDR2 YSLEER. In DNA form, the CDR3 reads TGCGCCAGCAGCCAAGATGGGGCGGGGGGCGGCGGGGATACGCAGTATTTT. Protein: CASSQDGAGGGGDTQYF.